This T cell receptor (beta chain) was sequenced for a study of lymphopenia after photon versus proton radiotherapy. The study, taken as a whole, reports: Relative stability marked proton patients; photon patients lost diversity and naive cells. Survival link was tested only in deceased patients; proton benefit remains a possibility. Post-nadir diversity loss with photons came from oligoclonal expansion, particularly CD8+ Temra cells. A bigger post-nadir fall in TCR diversity correlated inversely with survival time in deceased patients.

On this clone itself: Its specificity is unknown.

The CDR3 is 14 amino acids. Trimming pared 1 base from V and 6 bases from J, leaving 13 bases between. CDR1 and CDR2 (germline): SGHRS, YFSETQ. This table comes from immunoSEQ multiplex PCR, and its TCRdb copy is limited to in-frame clones, with some not included. The table records around 20,000 clones, roughly 90% of them present only once. This TCR was recovered from a woman in her forties with cholangiocarcinoma. The V call is TRBV5-1, the J call TRBJ1-2; possibly TRBD1 for D (5 bases). The starting material was peripheral blood, obtained from a patient treated with photon-based radiotherapy. The CDR3 nucleotides are TGCGCCAGCAGCTTGAATGGGGCAGACCATGGCTACACCTTC. Amino acids: CASSLNGADHGYTF.